The following is a T cell receptor beta chain sequence with its context. Its antigen remains unidentified. TCRdb re-derived calls from the RT-PCR reads in MiXCR, one entry per CDR3 protein. The sample records approximately 310,000 distinct CDR3 sequences, around a fifth being singletons. This entry belongs to a study of response to subunit inactivated influenza vaccine. Overall study findings and caveats: There was a suggestion from the authors that each seasonal influenza vaccination recruits few new T cells.

The sequence was collected from a man between 50 and 75 years old who received an inactivated influenza vaccine. The starting material was PBMCs from blood, obtained around 22 months after vaccination.

CDR3 sequence: CSASTSGRAGGTDTQYF. In DNA form, the CDR3 reads TGCAGTGCTAGTACTAGCGGGAGGGCCGGGGGCACAGATACGCAGTATTTT. The rearrangement joins TRBV20-1 to TRBJ2-3, with 13 bases aligning to TRBD2. J gave up 1 base and V 3 bases, and 7 bases lay outside the gene matches. This CDR3 contains 17 residues. The germline CDR1 and CDR2 sequences are DFQATT and SNEGSKA (reference sequence).